This is a list of T cell receptor beta chains from one sample in a study of T cell repertoires in cytomegalovirus infection. TCRdb reprocessed the reads via MiXCR and lists one record per CDR3 protein. This table has about 360,000 distinct CDR3 sequences, roughly 18% appearing once. Specimen: PBMCs. The receptors stem from a human donor in good health (CMV status not recorded). Some clones in this sample may be carry-over from other donors' samples. CDR3s include the opening cysteine and the closing phenylalanine or tryptophan. Each record gives: V gene, clone size, J gene, D gene, CDR3 protein, CDR3 DNA. D genes are given only for firm matches. Part of the rows lack a size; the others show once, few, many or a class for expanded clones.

v_call: TRBV18
clone_size: few
j_call: TRBJ2-5
d_call: TRBD2
cdr3_aa: CASSPTSGREKTQYF
cdr3_nt: TGTGCCAGCTCACCAACTAGCGGGAGGGAGAAGACCCAGTACTTC

v_call: TRBV12-5
clone_size: many
j_call: TRBJ1-1
d_call: .
cdr3_aa: CASGLWADPRGPEAFF
cdr3_nt: TGTGCTAGTGGTTTGTGGGCGGACCCTCGAGGCCCTGAAGCTTTCTTT

v_call: TRBV7-8
clone_size: many
j_call: TRBJ1-1
d_call: .
cdr3_aa: CASSLFQGPEAFF
cdr3_nt: TGTGCCAGCAGCTTATTCCAGGGGCCTGAAGCTTTCTTT

v_call: TRBV18
clone_size: .
j_call: TRBJ2-1
d_call: TRBD2
cdr3_aa: CASSHSNPGTSGRAYNEQFF
cdr3_nt: TGTGCCAGCTCACATAGCAACCCCGGGACTAGCGGGAGGGCCTACAATGAGCAGTTCTTC

v_call: TRBV7-2
clone_size: many
j_call: TRBJ1-1
d_call: .
cdr3_aa: CASSIYDRVAFF
cdr3_nt: TGTGCCAGCAGCATCTATGATAGGGTGGCTTTCTTT

v_call: TRBV7-2
clone_size: many
j_call: TRBJ1-3
d_call: .
cdr3_aa: CASSFGHTNTIYF
cdr3_nt: TGTGCCAGCAGCTTTGGACACACAAACACCATATATTTT

v_call: TRBV25-1
clone_size: few
j_call: TRBJ1-1
d_call: .
cdr3_aa: CASSEFNVREAFF
cdr3_nt: TGTGCCAGCAGTGAATTTAACGTTAGAGAAGCTTTCTTT

v_call: TRBV2
clone_size: .
j_call: TRBJ2-7
d_call: .
cdr3_aa: CASRNRFTEQYF
cdr3_nt: TGTGCCAGCAGAAATAGGTTTACCGAGCAGTACTTC

v_call: TRBV3-1
clone_size: .
j_call: TRBJ2-7
d_call: .
cdr3_aa: CASSSGSREQYF
cdr3_nt: TGTGCCAGCAGCTCGGGAAGTCGGGAGCAGTACTTC

v_call: TRBV12-3/TRBV12-4
clone_size: many
j_call: TRBJ1-1
d_call: .
cdr3_aa: CASSLGRGEAFF
cdr3_nt: TGTGCCAGCAGTTTAGGGCGAGGGGAAGCTTTCTTT

v_call: TRBV6-1
clone_size: .
j_call: TRBJ2-2
d_call: .
cdr3_aa: CASSEGGRGELFF
cdr3_nt: TGTGCCAGCAGTGAAGGAGGGCGGGGGGAGCTGTTTTTT

v_call: TRBV29-1
clone_size: once
j_call: TRBJ1-1
d_call: TRBD1
cdr3_aa: CSSRQGVTEAFF
cdr3_nt: TGCAGCTCCCGACAGGGTGTCACTGAAGCTTTCTTT

v_call: TRBV28
clone_size: .
j_call: TRBJ1-1
d_call: .
cdr3_aa: CASADRGLNTEAFF
cdr3_nt: TGTGCCAGCGCAGACAGAGGGTTGAACACTGAAGCTTTCTTT

v_call: TRBV12-3/TRBV12-4
clone_size: .
j_call: TRBJ1-5
d_call: .
cdr3_aa: CASSSSSAGQPQHF
cdr3_nt: TGTGCCAGCAGTTCCTCGTCGGCAGGCCAGCCCCAGCATTTT

v_call: TRBV7-2
clone_size: many
j_call: TRBJ1-3
d_call: .
cdr3_aa: CASSLARGQYTIYF
cdr3_nt: TGTGCCAGCAGCTTAGCGCGAGGGCAGTACACCATATATTTT

v_call: TRBV7-9
clone_size: .
j_call: TRBJ2-4
d_call: .
cdr3_aa: CASQYSDIQYF
cdr3_nt: TGTGCCAGCCAATATAGTGACATTCAGTACTTC

v_call: TRBV12-3/TRBV12-4
clone_size: .
j_call: TRBJ1-2
d_call: .
cdr3_aa: CASTLWTGEVDGYTF
cdr3_nt: TGTGCCAGCACTCTATGGACGGGGGAGGTTGATGGCTACACCTTC

v_call: TRBV20-1
clone_size: few
j_call: TRBJ1-5
d_call: .
cdr3_aa: CSARAWNQPQHF
cdr3_nt: TGCAGTGCTAGAGCTTGGAATCAGCCCCAGCATTTT

v_call: TRBV2
clone_size: many
j_call: TRBJ2-5
d_call: TRBD1
cdr3_aa: CASRTGGVETQYF
cdr3_nt: TGTGCCAGCCGGACAGGGGGAGTGGAGACCCAGTACTTC

v_call: TRBV20-1
clone_size: few
j_call: TRBJ1-1
d_call: .
cdr3_aa: CSATRRAQAFF
cdr3_nt: TGCAGTGCCACCCGCCGGGCGCAAGCTTTCTTT

v_call: TRBV25-1
clone_size: many
j_call: TRBJ1-1
d_call: .
cdr3_aa: CASSTHSTVNTEAFF
cdr3_nt: TGTGCCAGCAGTACCCATTCGACAGTGAACACTGAAGCTTTCTTT

v_call: TRBV4-1
clone_size: many
j_call: TRBJ1-5
d_call: .
cdr3_aa: CASSQEWVGNQPQHF
cdr3_nt: TGCGCCAGCAGCCAAGAGTGGGTGGGCAATCAGCCCCAGCATTTT

v_call: TRBV7-2
clone_size: many
j_call: TRBJ2-5
d_call: .
cdr3_aa: CASSLWPQETQYF
cdr3_nt: TGTGCCAGCAGCTTATGGCCCCAAGAGACCCAGTACTTC

v_call: TRBV25-1
clone_size: .
j_call: TRBJ1-1
d_call: .
cdr3_aa: CASRLSMGTEAFF
cdr3_nt: TGTGCCAGCAGGTTATCCATGGGCACTGAAGCTTTCTTT

v_call: TRBV7-8
clone_size: .
j_call: TRBJ2-5
d_call: TRBD2
cdr3_aa: CASSFAGTSHQETQYF
cdr3_nt: TGTGCCAGCAGCTTCGCCGGGACTAGCCACCAAGAGACCCAGTACTTC

v_call: TRBV15
clone_size: large
j_call: TRBJ2-3
d_call: .
cdr3_aa: CATSMGGQITQYF
cdr3_nt: TGTGCCACCAGCATGGGGGGGCAAATAACGCAGTATTTT

v_call: TRBV7-2
clone_size: many
j_call: TRBJ2-7
d_call: TRBD2
cdr3_aa: CASSPVLSGRVGEQYF
cdr3_nt: TGTGCCAGCAGCCCCGTCCTTAGCGGGAGAGTGGGCGAGCAGTACTTC

v_call: TRBV5-1
clone_size: few
j_call: TRBJ2-7
d_call: .
cdr3_aa: CASSPDREVYEQYF
cdr3_nt: TGCGCCAGCAGCCCCGACAGGGAGGTCTACGAGCAGTACTTC

v_call: TRBV11-3
clone_size: .
j_call: TRBJ2-1
d_call: TRBD2
cdr3_aa: CASNHQTSGKYNEQFF
cdr3_nt: TGTGCCAGCAACCACCAGACTAGCGGAAAATACAATGAGCAGTTCTTC

v_call: TRBV23-1
clone_size: .
j_call: TRBJ2-1
d_call: TRBD2
cdr3_aa: CASSRRTSGGPYNEQFF
cdr3_nt: TGCGCCAGCAGTCGACGGACTAGCGGAGGACCCTACAATGAGCAGTTCTTC

v_call: TRBV6-5
clone_size: many
j_call: TRBJ1-2
d_call: .
cdr3_aa: CASSHSELGGYGYTF
cdr3_nt: TGTGCCAGCAGCCACTCGGAGCTCGGAGGGTATGGCTACACCTTC

v_call: TRBV7-2
clone_size: few
j_call: TRBJ2-3
d_call: TRBD2
cdr3_aa: CASSANRGGWADTQYF
cdr3_nt: TGTGCCAGCAGCGCAAATCGGGGGGGTTGGGCAGATACGCAGTATTTT

v_call: TRBV9
clone_size: many
j_call: TRBJ2-7
d_call: TRBD1
cdr3_aa: CASSLSTGGFGEQYF
cdr3_nt: TGTGCCAGCAGCCTCTCGACAGGGGGCTTCGGCGAGCAGTACTTC

v_call: TRBV28
clone_size: many
j_call: TRBJ2-1
d_call: TRBD2
cdr3_aa: CASSSRTSVYNEQFF
cdr3_nt: TGTGCCAGCAGTTCTCGGACTAGCGTGTACAATGAGCAGTTCTTC

v_call: TRBV7-2
clone_size: .
j_call: TRBJ2-3
d_call: TRBD2
cdr3_aa: CASSPTIAGDTDTQYF
cdr3_nt: TGTGCCAGCAGCCCTACGATAGCGGGAGACACAGATACGCAGTATTTT

v_call: TRBV28
clone_size: .
j_call: TRBJ1-5
d_call: TRBD1
cdr3_aa: CASRTDRQGYQPQHF
cdr3_nt: TGTGCCAGCAGGACCGATCGACAGGGTTATCAGCCCCAGCATTTT

v_call: TRBV6-5
clone_size: few
j_call: TRBJ2-3
d_call: TRBD2
cdr3_aa: CASSYPGLAGGTQYF
cdr3_nt: TGTGCCAGCAGTTACCCGGGACTAGCGGGGGGCACGCAGTATTTT

v_call: TRBV7-8
clone_size: many
j_call: TRBJ1-1
d_call: .
cdr3_aa: CASSLEGRYTEAFF
cdr3_nt: TGTGCCAGCAGCTTAGAGGGCCGTTACACTGAAGCTTTCTTT

v_call: TRBV7-9
clone_size: .
j_call: TRBJ2-7
d_call: .
cdr3_aa: CASSPRVGGLYEQYF
cdr3_nt: TGTGCCAGCAGCCCAAGAGTGGGGGGGCTGTACGAGCAGTACTTC

v_call: TRBV11-2
clone_size: .
j_call: TRBJ2-1
d_call: TRBD2
cdr3_aa: CASSLDPGTSGSRYYNEQFF
cdr3_nt: TGTGCCAGCAGCTTGGACCCTGGGACTAGCGGGTCTAGGTACTACAATGAGCAGTTCTTC

v_call: TRBV7-8
clone_size: many
j_call: TRBJ2-7
d_call: TRBD1
cdr3_aa: CASRGQGYEQYF
cdr3_nt: TGTGCCTCCCGGGGACAGGGCTACGAGCAGTACTTC

v_call: TRBV28
clone_size: .
j_call: TRBJ2-6
d_call: TRBD2
cdr3_aa: CASGTSGRGSGANVLTF
cdr3_nt: TGTGCCAGCGGAACTAGCGGGAGAGGCTCTGGGGCCAACGTCCTGACTTTC

v_call: TRBV7-8
clone_size: many
j_call: TRBJ1-5
d_call: .
cdr3_aa: CASSLALQPQHF
cdr3_nt: TGTGCCAGCAGCTTAGCGCTCCAGCCCCAGCATTTT

v_call: TRBV7-2
clone_size: .
j_call: TRBJ2-5
d_call: .
cdr3_aa: CAGAHDQETQYF
cdr3_nt: TGTGCCGGGGCACACGACCAAGAGACCCAGTACTTC